Sequencing of this TCR beta chain was carried out in a study of CD8+CD57+ T cells in acquired aplastic anemia. Across the study: Sorted CD4+ and CD8+ cells gave a mean 3.2 ug DNA, range about 0.17 to 27.4 ug. Study results and limitations: The same twenty-nine CD8+ CDR3 sequences occurred in patients and in controls.

As concerns this clonotype: Antigen: not known.

CD8+CD57+ cell expansion, shown by flow cytometry, had occurred in the patients selected for sequencing. Blood was sampled before the patients had received any therapy. Genomic DNA constituted the template upon which TCR beta VDJ and CDR3 profiling was performed. TCRdb independently ran MiXCR on the reads; one entry per CDR3 protein. The sample has some 180,000 distinct CDR3 sequences, roughly 65% seen once. V lost 7 bases to trimming and J lost 3 bases, with 10 bases between them. Germline V gene lookup returns CDR1 DFQATT and CDR2 SNEGSKA (reference sequence). CDR3 length: 12 amino acids. The chain recombines TRBV20-1 with TRBJ1-5; perhaps TRBD1 as D (5 bases). The sequencing sample was made of sorted CD4+, CD8+, or CD8+CD57+ T cells (not recorded which) from PBMCs. This clonotype was sampled from a human donor with aplastic anemia. CDR3 DNA sequence: TGCAGTGTGAGGGGACCCAATCAGCCCCAGCATTTT. It codes for CSVRGPNQPQHF.